The present entry profiles one T cell receptor (beta chain) with its context. The antigen is unknown. Treatment defined: approximately 9-day PBMC culture with coronavirus spike peptide pools or control peptides (ViraFEST assay). Following expansion of antigen-specific T cells with peptide pools, ViraFEST then sequenced TCRs. This sample stems from a study of vaccination and CD4 T cells after COVID-19. In the study overall: From HCoV-229E, HCoV-OC43, HCoV-NL63 and SARS-CoV-2, overlapping spike peptides were used to stimulate the cells. As control conditions, cultures were given either a CEFX pool serving as positive control, an HIV-1 Nef pool, or no peptide at all.

CD4+ T cells that had been cultured provided DNA sequenced with the Oncomine TCR Beta short-read assay. After culture, CD4+ T cells served as the source for genomic DNA extraction. One entry per CDR3 protein results from TCRdb running MiXCR on the PCR reads. Here the sample spans approximately 25,000 distinct CDR3 sequences, roughly 60% being singletons. The CDR3 totals 15 residues. Germline-derived CDR1 and CDR2 are SNHLY and FYNNEI. Trimming left V 6 bases short and J 3 bases short, with 17 bases between. What was sequenced was CD4+ T cells from blood, cultured in vitro. The gene calls are TRBV2 and TRBJ1-2, with D perhaps matching TRBD1 (5 bases). This sequence originates from a human donor who had recovered from COVID-19. In DNA, the CDR3 is TGTGCCAGCAGGCACCCGGCCCGGGGCGACTATGGCTACACCTTC. Translated, it gives CASRHPARGDYGYTF.